This TCR beta chain is from a study of graft-versus-host responses after intestinal transplantation. At the level of the study: All recipients got anti-thymocyte globulin induction, then tacrolimus and steroids for approximately 3 years. Broader study findings: Allografts of one patient group, those with graft-donor T cell macrochimerism, had high graft-versus-host to host-versus-graft clonal ratios. Recipient marrow showed GvH clones, some seen first in ileum or blood. Early after transplant, HvG clones declined as circulating GvH clones peaked.

CDR1 and CDR2 (germline): SGHRS, YFSETQ. Trimming removed 2 bases from V and 0 bases from J, with 6 bases in between. This CDR3 contains 13 residues. Sequencing used immunoSEQ multiplex PCR; TCRdb keeps in-frame clones, though not all of them. The sample has 40,000 or so clones; approximately 95% are singletons. In its sample, this clone is medium-sized (0.01 to 0.1%). Its specificity is not known. This sequence joins TRBV5-1 and TRBJ2-7; D remains unclear. This specimen was PBMCs, taken approximately 700 days after intestinal transplantation. The TCR originated in a human patient who received an intestinal transplant, so some T cells may come from the graft donor. The CDR3 is CASSFGSSYEQYF. Written as DNA, the CDR3 is TGCGCCAGCAGCTTCGGAAGCTCCTACGAGCAGTACTTC.